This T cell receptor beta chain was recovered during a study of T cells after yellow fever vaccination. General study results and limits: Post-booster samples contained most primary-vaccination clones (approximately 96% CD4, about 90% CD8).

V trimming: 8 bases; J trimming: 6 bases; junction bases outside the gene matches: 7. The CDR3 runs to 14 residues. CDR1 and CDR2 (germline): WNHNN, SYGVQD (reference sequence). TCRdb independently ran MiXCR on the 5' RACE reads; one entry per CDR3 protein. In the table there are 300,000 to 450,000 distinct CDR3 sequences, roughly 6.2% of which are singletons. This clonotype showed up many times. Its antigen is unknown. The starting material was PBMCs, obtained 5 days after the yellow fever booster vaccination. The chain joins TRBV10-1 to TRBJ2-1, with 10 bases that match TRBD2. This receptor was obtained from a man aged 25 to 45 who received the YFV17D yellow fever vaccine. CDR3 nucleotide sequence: TGCGCCAGCGGTTCGGGACTAGCGCGCAATGAGCAGTTCTTC. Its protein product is CASGSGLARNEQFF.